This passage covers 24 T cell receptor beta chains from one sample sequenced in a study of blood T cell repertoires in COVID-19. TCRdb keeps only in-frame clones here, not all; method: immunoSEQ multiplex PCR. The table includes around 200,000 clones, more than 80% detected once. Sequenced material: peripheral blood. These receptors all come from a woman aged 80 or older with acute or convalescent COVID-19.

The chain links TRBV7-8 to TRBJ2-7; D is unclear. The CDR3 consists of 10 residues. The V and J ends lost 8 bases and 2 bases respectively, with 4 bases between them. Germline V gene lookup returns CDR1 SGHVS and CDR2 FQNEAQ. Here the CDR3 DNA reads TGTGCCAGCGGCACCTACGAGCAGTACTTC. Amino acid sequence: CASGTYEQYF.

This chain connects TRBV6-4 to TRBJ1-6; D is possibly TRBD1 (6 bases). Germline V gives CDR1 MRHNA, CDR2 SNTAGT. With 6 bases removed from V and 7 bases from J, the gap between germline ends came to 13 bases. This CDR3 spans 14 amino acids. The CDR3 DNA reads TGTGCCAGCAGGGAACAGGGAGGGAATTCACCCCTCCACTTT. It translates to CASREQGGNSPLHF.

The CDR3 protein is CASSAGLSNEQFF. CDR3 in DNA: TGTGCCAGTAGCGCGGGACTTTCCAATGAGCAGTTCTTC. The genes are TRBV19 and TRBJ2-1, with TRBD2 as a possible D gene (6 bases). The germline gives CDR1 LNHDA, CDR2 SQIVND (reference sequence). Trimming cost V 6 bases and J 6 bases, with 12 bases left between them. The CDR3 consists of 13 residues.

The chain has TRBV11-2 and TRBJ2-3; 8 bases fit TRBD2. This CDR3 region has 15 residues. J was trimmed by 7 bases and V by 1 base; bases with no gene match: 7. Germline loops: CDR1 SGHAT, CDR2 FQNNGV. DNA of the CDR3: TGTGCCAGCAGCTTAGGGGGACTAGAGAGCTATACGCAGTATTTT. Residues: CASSLGGLESYTQYF. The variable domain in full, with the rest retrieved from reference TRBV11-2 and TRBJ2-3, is EAGVAQSPRYKIIEKRQSVAFWCNPISGHATLYWYQQILGQGPKLLIQFQNNGVVDDSQLPKDRFSAERLKGVDSTLKIQPAKLEDSAVYLCASSLGGLESYTQYFGPGTRLTVL.

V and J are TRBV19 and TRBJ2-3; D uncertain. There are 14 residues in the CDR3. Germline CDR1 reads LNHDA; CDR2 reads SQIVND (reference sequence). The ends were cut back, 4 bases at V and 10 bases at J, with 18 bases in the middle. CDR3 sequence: CASSTVFDGSAQYF. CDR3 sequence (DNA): TGTGCCAGTAGTACCGTTTTTGACGGGTCGGCGCAGTATTTT.

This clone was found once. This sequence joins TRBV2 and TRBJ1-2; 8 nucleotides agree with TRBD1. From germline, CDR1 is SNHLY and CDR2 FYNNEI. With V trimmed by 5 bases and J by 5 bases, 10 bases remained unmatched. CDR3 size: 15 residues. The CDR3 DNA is TGTGCCAGCAGTTTTCAACCGGGACAGGTGTATGGCTACACCTTC. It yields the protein CASSFQPGQVYGYTF.

CDR3 protein: CASSQEVQGTTEAFF. CDR3 coding DNA: TGTGCCAGCAGCCAAGAGGTACAGGGTACCACTGAAGCTTTCTTT. The genes are TRBV4-2 and TRBJ1-1; tentatively, D is TRBD1 (6 bases). Germline V CDR1 and CDR2: LGHNA, YNFKEQ. The CDR3 covers 15 residues. The V gene lost 0 bases and the J gene lost 4 bases, with 12 bases spanning the gap.

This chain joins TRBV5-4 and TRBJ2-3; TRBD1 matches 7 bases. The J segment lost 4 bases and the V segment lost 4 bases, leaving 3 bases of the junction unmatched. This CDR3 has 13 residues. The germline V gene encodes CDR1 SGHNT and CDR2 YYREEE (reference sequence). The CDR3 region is CASSPTGPDTQYF. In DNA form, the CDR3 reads TGTGCCAGCAGCCCGACAGGGCCAGATACGCAGTATTTT.

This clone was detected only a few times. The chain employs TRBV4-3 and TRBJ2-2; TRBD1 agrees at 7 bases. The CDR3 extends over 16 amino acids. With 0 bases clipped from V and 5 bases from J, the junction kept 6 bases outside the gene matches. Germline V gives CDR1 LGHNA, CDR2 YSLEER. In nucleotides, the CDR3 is TGCGCCAGCAGCCAAGATATAACAGGGGAAACCGGGGAGCTGTTTTTT. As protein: CASSQDITGETGELFF.

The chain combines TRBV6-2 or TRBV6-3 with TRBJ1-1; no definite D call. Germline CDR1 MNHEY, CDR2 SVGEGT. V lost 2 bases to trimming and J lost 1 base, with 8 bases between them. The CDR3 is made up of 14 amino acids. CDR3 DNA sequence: TGTGCCAGCAGTTACCTAGGCCGGAACACTGAAGCTTTCTTT. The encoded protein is CASSYLGRNTEAFF.

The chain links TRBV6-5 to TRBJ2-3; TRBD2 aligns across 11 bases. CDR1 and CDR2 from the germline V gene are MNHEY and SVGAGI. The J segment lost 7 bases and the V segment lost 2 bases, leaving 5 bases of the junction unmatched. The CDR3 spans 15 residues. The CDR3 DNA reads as TGTGCCAGCAGTTACATAGCGGGAGGGCCGAATACGCAGTATTTT. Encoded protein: CASSYIAGGPNTQYF.

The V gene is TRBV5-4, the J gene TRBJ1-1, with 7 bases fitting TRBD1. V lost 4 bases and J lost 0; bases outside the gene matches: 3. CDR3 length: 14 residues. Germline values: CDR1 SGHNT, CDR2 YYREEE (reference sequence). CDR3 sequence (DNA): TGTGCCAGCAGCACGGGACAGTTGAACACTGAAGCTTTCTTT. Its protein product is CASSTGQLNTEAFF.

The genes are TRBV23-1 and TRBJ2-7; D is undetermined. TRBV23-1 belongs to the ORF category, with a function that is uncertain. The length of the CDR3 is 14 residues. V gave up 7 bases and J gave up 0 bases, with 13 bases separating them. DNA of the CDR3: TGCGCCAGCAATGGAGCCAGCTCCTCCTACGAGCAGTACTTC. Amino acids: CASNGASSSYEQYF.

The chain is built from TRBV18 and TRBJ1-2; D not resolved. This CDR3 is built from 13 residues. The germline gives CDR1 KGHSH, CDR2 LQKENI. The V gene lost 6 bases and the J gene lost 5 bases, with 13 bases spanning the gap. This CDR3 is CASSGVWSYGYTF. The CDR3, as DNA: TGTGCCAGCTCGGGAGTGTGGTCTTATGGCTACACCTTC.

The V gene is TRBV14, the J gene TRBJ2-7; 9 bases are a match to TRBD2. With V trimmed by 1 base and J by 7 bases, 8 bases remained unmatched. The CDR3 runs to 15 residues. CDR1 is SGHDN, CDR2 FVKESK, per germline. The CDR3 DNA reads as TGTGCCAGCAGCCAAGCCCTAGCGGGATATTGGGAGCAGTACTTC. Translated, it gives CASSQALAGYWEQYF.

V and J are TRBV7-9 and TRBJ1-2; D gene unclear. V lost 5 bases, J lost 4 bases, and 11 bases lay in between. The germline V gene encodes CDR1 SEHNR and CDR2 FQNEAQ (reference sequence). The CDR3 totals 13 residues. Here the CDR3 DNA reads TGTGCCAGCAGCCCCAGCGATCTCTATGGCTACACCTTC. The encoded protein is CASSPSDLYGYTF.

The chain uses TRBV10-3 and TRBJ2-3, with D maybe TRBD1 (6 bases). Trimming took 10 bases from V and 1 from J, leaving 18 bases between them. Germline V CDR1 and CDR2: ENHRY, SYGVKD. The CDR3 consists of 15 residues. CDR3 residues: CATGDTGMGTDTQYF. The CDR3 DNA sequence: TGTGCCACCGGAGACACAGGGATGGGCACAGATACGCAGTATTTT.

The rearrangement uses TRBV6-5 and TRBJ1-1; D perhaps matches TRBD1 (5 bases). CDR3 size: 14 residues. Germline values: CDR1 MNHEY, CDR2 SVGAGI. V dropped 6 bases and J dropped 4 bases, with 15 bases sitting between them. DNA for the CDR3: TGTGCCAGCAGGGGGGGTTATGATAGCACTGAAGCTTTCTTT. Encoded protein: CASRGGYDSTEAFF.

The DNA of the CDR3 is TGTGCCAGCAGTTTATGGGGGGACAGGGGACGAGATACGCAGTATTTT. Protein: CASSLWGDRGRDTQYF. The chain recombines TRBV28 with TRBJ2-3, with 10 bases fitting TRBD1. J was trimmed by 5 bases and V by 0 bases; bases with no gene match: 5. CDR3 length: 16 residues. Germline V gives CDR1 MDHEN, CDR2 SYDVKM.

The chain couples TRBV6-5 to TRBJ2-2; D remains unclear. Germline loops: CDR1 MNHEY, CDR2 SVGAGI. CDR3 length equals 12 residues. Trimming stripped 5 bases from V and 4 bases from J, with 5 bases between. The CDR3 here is CASSPSTGELFF. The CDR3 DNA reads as TGTGCCAGCAGTCCCTCCACCGGGGAGCTGTTTTTT.

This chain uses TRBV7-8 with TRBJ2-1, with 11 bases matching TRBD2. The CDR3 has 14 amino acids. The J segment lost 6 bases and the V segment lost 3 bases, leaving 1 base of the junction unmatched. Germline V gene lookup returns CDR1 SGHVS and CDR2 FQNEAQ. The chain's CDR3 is CASSLTSGANEQFF. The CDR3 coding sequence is TGTGCCAGCAGCTTGACTAGCGGGGCCAATGAGCAGTTCTTC.

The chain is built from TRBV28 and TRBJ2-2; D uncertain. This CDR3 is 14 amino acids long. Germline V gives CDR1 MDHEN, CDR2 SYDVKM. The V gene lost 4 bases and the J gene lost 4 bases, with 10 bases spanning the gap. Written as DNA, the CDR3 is TGTGCCAGCAGTTCCCCCAGTTTCACCGGGGAGCTGTTTTTT. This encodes CASSSPSFTGELFF.

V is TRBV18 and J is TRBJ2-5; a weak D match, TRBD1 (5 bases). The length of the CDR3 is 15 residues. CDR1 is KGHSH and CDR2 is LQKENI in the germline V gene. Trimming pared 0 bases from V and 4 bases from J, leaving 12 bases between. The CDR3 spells CASSPPTGDRETQYF. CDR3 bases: TGTGCCAGCTCACCACCGACTGGAGACAGAGAGACCCAGTACTTC.

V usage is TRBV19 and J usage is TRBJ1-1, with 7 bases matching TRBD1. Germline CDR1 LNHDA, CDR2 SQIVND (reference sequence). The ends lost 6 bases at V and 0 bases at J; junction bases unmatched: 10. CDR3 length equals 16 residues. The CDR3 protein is CASRRTGEVMNTEAFF. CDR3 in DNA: TGTGCCAGTAGGCGTACAGGGGAGGTTATGAACACTGAAGCTTTCTTT.